This T cell receptor (beta chain) was identified during a study of control samples from healthy donors and cancer patients. Deletions cut 2 bases from V and 8 bases from J, with 7 bases between. The CDR3 sequence is 13 residues long. Germline V gene lookup returns CDR1 SEHNR and CDR2 FQNEAQ (reference sequence). The protocol was immunoSEQ multiplex PCR, while the TCRdb copy is restricted to in-frame clones and leaves out a portion. The repertoire consists of 85,000 to 100,000 clones, with about 92% occurring once and the leading ten covering 8%. This chain connects TRBV7-9 to TRBJ1-6, with unresolved D. The receptor comes from a young man in good health. The sequenced sample consisted of blood. The CDR3 DNA follows: TGTGCCAGCAGCTTACGACTTGATTCACCCCTCCACTTT. Its protein is CASSLRLDSPLHF.